Listed below are T cell receptor beta chains from one sample, sequenced in a study of shared clonotypes between healthy human individuals. Generated by immunoSEQ multiplex PCR, the TCRdb table keeps only in-frame clones and is missing some. This sample has 550,000 to 750,000 clones, with roughly 95% found just once. Sequencing used naive CD8+ T cells sorted from blood. The receptors were sampled from a woman younger than 45 in good health. Both conserved end residues are part of each CDR3. D genes are given only for firm matches. The size field is filled for only some rows; it gives once, few, many or a size class.

TRBJ2-1 TRBV11-2 NA NA CASSLDGSYNEQFF TGTGCCAGCAGCTTAGACGGAAGCTACAATGAGCAGTTCTTC
TRBJ2-1 TRBV29-1 once TRBD2 CSVELAGGNEQFF TGCAGCGTTGAACTAGCGGGAGGCAATGAGCAGTTCTTC
TRBJ2-3 TRBV27 once TRBD2 CASSLVLAGGVSDTQYF TGTGCCAGCAGTTTAGTTTTAGCGGGAGGGGTGTCAGATACGCAGTATTTT
TRBJ1-1 TRBV7-9 NA NA CASSLGGTANTEAFF TGTGCCAGCAGCTTAGGGGGGACGGCGAACACTGAAGCTTTCTTT
TRBJ2-1 TRBV7-2 NA TRBD2 CASSSTSGRYIEQFF TGTGCCAGCAGCTCCACTAGCGGGAGATACATTGAGCAGTTCTTC
TRBJ2-7 TRBV6-6 NA TRBD1 CASRNTGTAYEQYF TGTGCCAGCAGAAACACCGGGACAGCCTACGAGCAGTACTTC
TRBJ1-6 TRBV6-5 NA NA CASSYSPGNSPLHF TGTGCCAGCAGTTACTCGCCAGGCAATTCACCCCTCCACTTT
TRBJ2-2 TRBV29-1 once NA CSIHRGAGELFF TGCAGCATCCACCGGGGAGCCGGGGAGCTGTTTTTT
TRBJ1-1 TRBV4-2 NA NA CASSQARNTEAFF TGTGCCAGCAGCCAAGCGAGGAACACTGAAGCTTTCTTT
TRBJ2-7 TRBV28 NA NA CASSFRDEQYF TGTGCCAGCAGTTTCCGGGACGAGCAGTACTTC
TRBJ1-4 TRBV7-7 NA NA CASSPMKPGNNEKLFF TGTGCCAGCAGTCCGATGAAGCCGGGGAATAATGAAAAACTGTTTTTT
TRBJ2-5 TRBV9 NA NA CASSVARGVGETQYF TGTGCCAGCAGCGTAGCGAGAGGGGTGGGAGAGACCCAGTACTTC
TRBJ2-7 TRBV28 NA NA CASSLQGYEQYF TGTGCCAGCAGTTTGCAGGGGTACGAGCAGTACTTC
TRBJ2-3 TRBV19 NA NA CASTTGAPNLSDTQYF TGTGCCAGTACCACTGGGGCCCCAAACCTCTCAGATACGCAGTATTTT
TRBJ2-2 TRBV5-6 NA NA CASSLASGELFF TGTGCCAGCAGCTTGGCCTCCGGGGAGCTGTTTTTT
TRBJ2-1 TRBV9 NA NA CASSPGNNEQFF TGTGCCAGCAGCCCAGGAAACAATGAGCAGTTCTTC
TRBJ2-3 TRBV5-6 NA TRBD1 CASSWATGTGTQYF TGTGCCAGCAGCTGGGCTACCGGGACAGGGACGCAGTATTTT
TRBJ1-5 TRBV19 NA NA CASSIDPQTGTSNQPQHF TGTGCCAGTAGTATAGACCCCCAGACGGGGACTAGCAATCAGCCCCAGCATTTT
TRBJ1-2 TRBV30 once NA CAWSVLGSDAYTF TGTGCCTGGAGTGTACTGGGATCGGATGCCTACACCTTC
TRBJ2-7 TRBV5-8 NA NA CASSLWSNSEQYF TGTGCCAGCAGCTTGTGGTCTAACTCCGAGCAGTACTTC
TRBJ2-5 TRBV13 NA NA CASSEGAGRETQYF TGTGCCAGCAGCGAGGGCGCGGGGCGAGAGACCCAGTACTTC
TRBJ2-2 TRBV10-1 NA NA CASSESTGNTGELFF TGCGCCAGCAGTGAGTCGACGGGGAACACCGGGGAGCTGTTTTTT
TRBJ1-1 TRBV5-6 NA NA CASSQDYTEAFF TGTGCCAGCAGCCAGGACTACACTGAAGCTTTCTTT
TRBJ2-1 TRBV4-1 NA NA CATSRAPYNEQFF TGCGCCACCTCGAGAGCGCCCTACAATGAGCAGTTCTTC
TRBJ2-7 TRBV5-6 NA TRBD2 CASSLGLAGEQYF TGTGCCAGCAGCTTGGGACTAGCGGGGGAGCAGTACTTC
TRBJ2-3 TRBV19 NA TRBD2 CASSTIDAASGRGVPDTQYF TGTGCCAGTAGTACCATCGATGCGGCTAGCGGGAGAGGGGTCCCAGATACGCAGTATTTT
TRBJ1-5 TRBV5-8 NA NA CASSLFGSNQPQHF TGTGCCAGCAGCTTGTTCGGGAGCAATCAGCCCCAGCATTTT
TRBJ2-7 TRBV19 NA NA CASSIAGTYEQYF TGTGCCAGTAGTATAGCCGGGACCTACGAGCAGTACTTC
TRBJ2-2 TRBV9 NA NA CASGLASGDTGELFF TGTGCCAGCGGTTTAGCTTCGGGTGACACCGGGGAGCTGTTTTTT
TRBJ2-1 TRBV9 NA NA CASSAPRSGPNEQFF TGTGCCAGCAGCGCGCCAAGGTCGGGGCCCAATGAGCAGTTCTTC
TRBJ2-2 TRBV19 NA NA CASSMLQGNTGELFF TGTGCCAGTAGTATGCTCCAGGGGAACACCGGGGAGCTGTTTTTT
TRBJ1-1 TRBV19 once NA CAIMTANTEAFF TGTGCCATCATGACAGCGAACACTGAAGCTTTCTTT
TRBJ1-5 TRBV4-2 NA NA CASSLLSTGGGNQPQHF TGTGCCAGCAGCCTACTCAGTACTGGGGGGGGCAATCAGCCCCAGCATTTT
TRBJ2-3 TRBV9 NA NA CASSDPSADTQYF TGTGCCAGCAGCGACCCTAGCGCGGATACGCAGTATTTT
TRBJ2-2 TRBV5-1 few TRBD2 CASSLAAGAGTGELFF TGCGCCAGCAGCTTGGCGGCGGGAGCAGGAACCGGGGAGCTGTTTTTT
TRBJ2-1 TRBV6-1 NA TRBD1 CASHFRDRVYNEQFF TGTGCCAGCCATTTCCGGGACAGGGTCTACAATGAGCAGTTCTTC
TRBJ1-5 TRBV27 NA NA CASRSAGTNQPQHF TGTGCCAGCAGATCTGCCGGAACCAATCAGCCCCAGCATTTT
TRBJ2-7 TRBV5-8 NA TRBD2 CASSLRGLADEQYF TGTGCCAGCAGCCTTAGGGGACTAGCGGACGAGCAGTACTTC
TRBJ2-7 TRBV5-6 NA NA CASSLGDITLEQYF TGTGCCAGCAGCTTGGGGGACATTACGCTCGAGCAGTACTTC
TRBJ1-5 TRBV6-6 NA NA CASSYWGSNQPQHF TGTGCCAGCAGTTACTGGGGTAGCAATCAGCCCCAGCATTTT